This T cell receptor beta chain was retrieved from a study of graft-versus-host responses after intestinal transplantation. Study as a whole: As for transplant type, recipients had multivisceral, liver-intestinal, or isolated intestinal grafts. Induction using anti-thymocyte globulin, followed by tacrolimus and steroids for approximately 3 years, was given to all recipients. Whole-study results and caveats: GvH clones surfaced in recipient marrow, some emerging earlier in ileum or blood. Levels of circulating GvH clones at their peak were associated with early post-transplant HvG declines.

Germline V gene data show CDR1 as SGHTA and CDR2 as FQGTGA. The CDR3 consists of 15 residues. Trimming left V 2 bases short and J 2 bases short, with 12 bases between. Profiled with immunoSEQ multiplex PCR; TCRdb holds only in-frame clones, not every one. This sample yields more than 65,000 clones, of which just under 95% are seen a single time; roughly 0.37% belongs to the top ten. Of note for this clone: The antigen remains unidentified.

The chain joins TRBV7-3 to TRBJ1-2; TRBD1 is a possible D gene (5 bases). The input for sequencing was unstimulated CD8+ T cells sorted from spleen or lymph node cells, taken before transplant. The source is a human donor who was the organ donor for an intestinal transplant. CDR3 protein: CASSLYGGGNYGYTF. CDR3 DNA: TGTGCCAGCAGCTTATATGGGGGGGGAAACTATGGCTACACCTTC.